Presented here are 5 T cell receptor beta chains from one specimen sequenced in a study of T cells after yellow fever vaccination. TCRdb reprocessed the 5' RACE reads via MiXCR and lists one record per CDR3 protein. Among 200,000 to 300,000 distinct CDR3 sequences listed, more than 3.5% were seen once. The sample was PBMCs, taken 15 days after the yellow fever booster vaccination. These TCRs come from a man younger than 30 who received the YFV17D yellow fever vaccine.

In its sample, this clonotype was seen many times. V and J are TRBV20-1 and TRBJ1-5; possible D gene TRBD1, 5 bases. CDR3 length: 16 residues. The V gene lost 0 bases and the J gene lost 2 bases, with 14 bases spanning the gap. The germline gives CDR1 DFQATT, CDR2 SNEGSKA (reference sequence). CDR3 sequence: CSARDIRQGGNQPQHF. CDR3 nucleotides: TGCAGTGCTAGAGATATTCGCCAGGGAGGCAATCAGCCCCAGCATTTT.

This clonotype was seen repeatedly, ten times or more. The rearrangement uses TRBV20-1 and TRBJ2-5; 11 bases line up with TRBD1. Germline V CDR1 and CDR2: DFQATT, SNEGSKA (reference sequence). The CDR3 has 14 residues. J was trimmed by 5 bases and V by 2 bases; bases with no gene match: 4. The CDR3: CSARRTGGMETQYF. The CDR3 nucleotides read TGCAGTGCTAGACGGACAGGGGGCATGGAGACCCAGTACTTC.

This clonotype has a count of ten or more. This chain links TRBV20-1 with TRBJ1-2, with TRBD1 as a possible D gene (6 bases). Trimming removed 5 bases from V and 1 base from J, with 14 bases in between. There are 14 residues in the CDR3. CDR1 is DFQATT, CDR2 SNEGSKA, per germline (reference sequence). CDR3: CSAAPWTVNYGYTF. CDR3 bases: TGCAGTGCTGCCCCCTGGACAGTTAACTATGGCTACACCTTC.

This clonotype was seen ten or more times. This chain connects TRBV2 to TRBJ1-1, with D perhaps matching TRBD1 (5 bases). This CDR3 is 12 amino acids long. CDR1 and CDR2 (germline): SNHLY, FYNNEI. V was pared by 4 bases and J by 11 bases, with 14 bases between. The CDR3 loop reads CASSGLGVQAFF. In DNA form, the CDR3 reads TGTGCCAGCAGTGGGTTGGGGGTTCAGGCTTTCTTT. The variable domain in full, with the rest retrieved from reference TRBV2 and TRBJ1-1, is EPEVTQTPSHQVTQMGQEVILRCVPISNHLYFYWYRQILGQKVEFLVSFYNNEISEKSEIFDDQFSVERPDGSNFTLKIRSTKLEDSAMYFCASSGLGVQAFFGQGTRLTVV.

In this sample, this clonotype turned up many times. This chain uses TRBV7-2 with TRBJ1-2; tentatively, D is TRBD1 (6 bases). CDR1 SGHTA and CDR2 FQGNSA come from the germline V gene. Between the trimmed V and J ends, which lost 4 bases and 13 bases, there was a span of 22 bases. The CDR3 loop spans 14 amino acids. The CDR3 bases are TGTGCCAGCAGCTCCTTACAGGGCCCCGTGGGTTCCACCTTC. Encoded protein: CASSSLQGPVGSTF.